The clone carrying this TCR beta chain has a single count. The antigen remains undetermined. Germline V gene lookup returns CDR1 MGHDK and CDR2 SYGVNS. The V segment lost 6 bases and the J segment 6 bases; nucleotides outside the gene matches: 19. The CDR3 spans 17 residues. TCRdb's copy holds only in-frame clones and misses some; the assay was immunoSEQ multiplex PCR. The data contain roughly 170,000 clones, about nine tenths of them singletons. The data were taken from a study of T cell responses to AZD1222 COVID-19 vaccine. Whole-study findings and limits: After two AZD1222 doses, spike-specific TCR breadth and depth rose versus day 0.

The receptor was derived from an adult in good health. Here the sequenced sample was peripheral blood, taken on day 0 of AZD1222 vaccination. V gene TRBV25-1 combines with J gene TRBJ2-5, with TRBD2 matching over 7 bases. CDR3 DNA: TGTGCCAGCAGCCCGGGGGTTTCGGGGGGACCCTCGAAGACCCAGTACTTC. Translated: CASSPGVSGGPSKTQYF.